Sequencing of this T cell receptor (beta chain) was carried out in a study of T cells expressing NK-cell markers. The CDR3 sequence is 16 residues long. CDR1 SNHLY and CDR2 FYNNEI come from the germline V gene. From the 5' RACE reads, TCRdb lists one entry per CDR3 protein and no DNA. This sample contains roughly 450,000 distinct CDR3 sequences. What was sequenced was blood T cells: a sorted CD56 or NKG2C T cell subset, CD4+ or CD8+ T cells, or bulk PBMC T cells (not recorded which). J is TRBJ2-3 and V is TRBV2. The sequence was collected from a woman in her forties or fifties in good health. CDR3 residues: CASSEGGTRSTDTQYF.